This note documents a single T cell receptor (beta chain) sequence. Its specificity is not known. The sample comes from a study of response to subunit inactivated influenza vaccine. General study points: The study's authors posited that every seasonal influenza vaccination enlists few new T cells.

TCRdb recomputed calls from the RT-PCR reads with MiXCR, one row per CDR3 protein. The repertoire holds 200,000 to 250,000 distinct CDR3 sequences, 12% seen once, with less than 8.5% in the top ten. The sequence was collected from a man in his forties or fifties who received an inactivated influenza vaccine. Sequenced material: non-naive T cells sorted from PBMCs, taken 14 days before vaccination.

CDR3 region: CASSEGGVYGYTF. CDR3 bases: TGTGCCAGCAGTGAGGGGGGGGTCTATGGCTACACCTTC. The chain couples TRBV6-1 to TRBJ1-2, with D possibly being TRBD1 (5 bases). This CDR3 is 13 amino acids long. Germline V gene lookup returns CDR1 MNHNS and CDR2 SASEGT. V was clipped by 3 bases and J by 4 bases, with 9 bases between them.